The sequence of this T cell receptor (beta chain) was determined in a study of T cells after yellow fever vaccination. Study context: Fractions with few cells were prepared using SMART-Seq v4 Ultra Low Input.

The length of the CDR3 is 10 residues. The germline CDR1 and CDR2 sequences are MNHEY and SVGEGT. Trimming took off 6 bases at V and 6 bases at J, with 6 bases between the two ends. Study-wide results and limits: Abundant clonotypes (contaminants from the bulk population) could be present in FACS-sorted repertoires.

TCRdb re-derived calls from the 5' RACE reads in MiXCR, one entry per CDR3 protein. This table has about 260,000 distinct CDR3 sequences, over 10% appearing once. This clonotype has more than one count but fewer than ten. Its antigen is as yet unknown. Sequenced material: CD4+ T cells sorted from PBMCs, taken 45 days after the yellow fever booster vaccination. The chain links TRBV6-2 or TRBV6-3 to TRBJ2-7; D not certain. The receptor's source is a man aged 25 to 45 who received the YFV17D yellow fever vaccine. The CDR3 coding sequence is TGTGCCAGCAGGGGATTCGAGCAGTACTTC. Translated: CASRGFEQYF.